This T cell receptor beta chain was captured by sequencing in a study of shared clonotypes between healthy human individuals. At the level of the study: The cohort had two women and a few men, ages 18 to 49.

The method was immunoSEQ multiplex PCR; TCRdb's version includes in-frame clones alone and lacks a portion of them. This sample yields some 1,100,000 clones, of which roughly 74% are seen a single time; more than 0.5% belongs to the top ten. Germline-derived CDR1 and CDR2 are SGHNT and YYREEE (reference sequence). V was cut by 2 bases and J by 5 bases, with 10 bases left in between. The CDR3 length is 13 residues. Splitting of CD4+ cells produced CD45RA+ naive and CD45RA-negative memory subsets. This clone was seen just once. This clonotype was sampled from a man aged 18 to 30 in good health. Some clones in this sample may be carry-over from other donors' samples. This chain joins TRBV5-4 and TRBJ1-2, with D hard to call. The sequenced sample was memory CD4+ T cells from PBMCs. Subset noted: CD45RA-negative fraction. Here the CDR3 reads CASSFGPRYGYTF. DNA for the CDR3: TGTGCCAGCAGCTTTGGACCCCGGTATGGCTACACCTTC.